Below are 21 T cell receptor beta chains sequenced from a single sample in a study of identical twins (dated by TCRdb to the mid-2010s). The receptor library was made with 5' RACE. Instrument used: Illumina HiSeq 2000. TCRdb handled the public reads itself, with Q25 trimming in fastp and clone calling in MiXCR, and kept productive beta chains. Rows are combined by CDR3 protein, so each entry shows the most common genes and DNA. In this sample the table shows over 500,000 distinct CDR3 sequences, about 20% of which occur a single time. The ten most abundant clones make up around 0.9% of the sample. The data were also submitted as part of a second study, on T cells expressing NK-cell markers.

Sequencing was done on a sample of CD4+ T cells sorted from blood. These TCRs come from a woman under 30 in good health.

J is TRBJ2-7 and V is TRBV20-1; the D gene is possibly TRBD2 (8 bases). Germline CDR1 and CDR2: DFQATT and SNEGSKA (reference sequence). The CDR3 extends over 13 amino acids. For the CDR3, the DNA is TGCAGCCTATCGGGAGGGGGCTCGGGCGAGCAGTACTTC. Protein product: CSLSGGGSGEQYF.

The chain uses TRBV7-2 and TRBJ2-1, with D unclear. The V gene lost 5 bases and the J gene lost 3 bases, with 14 bases spanning the gap. Germline V lookup: CDR1 SGHTA, CDR2 FQGNSA. This CDR3 has 15 residues. The CDR3 protein is CASSPLAVGYNEQFF. For the CDR3, the DNA is TGTGCCAGCAGCCCCCTTGCGGTGGGCTACAATGAGCAGTTCTTC.

This clonotype was observed a few times. The V call is TRBV12-3 or TRBV12-4, the J call TRBJ2-7, with D possibly being TRBD2 (6 bases). The CDR3 has 13 residues. V lost 8 bases to trimming and J lost 0 bases, with 11 bases between them. In DNA, the CDR3 is TGTGCCAGCGGTGGCGGGGACTCCTACGAGCAGTACTTC. Protein sequence: CASGGGDSYEQYF.

This chain connects TRBV10-3 to TRBJ2-5, with a tentative D call TRBD1 (5 bases). From germline, CDR1 is ENHRY and CDR2 SYGVKD. The ends were cut back, 5 bases at V and 1 base at J, with 14 bases in the middle. The CDR3 spans 15 residues. Written as DNA, the CDR3 is TGTGCCATCAGTAAAGACAGACCCCCCCAAGAGACCCAGTACTTC. Translation: CAISKDRPPQETQYF.

This clonotype was counted between two and nine times. The J gene is TRBJ2-2, the V gene TRBV12-3 or TRBV12-4; D not certain. This CDR3 comprises 17 residues. The V end lost 5 bases, the J end lost 2 bases, and 18 bases lay between the germline ends. Here the CDR3 DNA reads TGTGCCAGCAGTCGCCGGCCTCGGCGATTAAACACCGGGGAGCTGTTTTTT. Amino acid sequence: CASSRRPRRLNTGELFF.

The V and J genes are TRBV9 and TRBJ2-7; 10 bases fit TRBD2. After removal of 2 bases from V and 1 base from J, the junction contained 3 bases not matched to a gene. The length of the CDR3 is 15 residues. Looked up from germline, CDR1 is SGDLS and CDR2 is YYNGEE. The CDR3 is CASSVAAGGSYEQYF. For the CDR3, the DNA is TGTGCCAGCAGCGTCGCAGCGGGAGGGTCCTACGAGCAGTACTTC.

The sample holds many counts of this clonotype. The rearrangement uses TRBV6-5 and TRBJ1-5; 8 nucleotides match TRBD1. The junction had 9 bases not matched to a gene; V was cut back by 8 bases and J by 3 bases. Germline CDR1 reads MNHEY; CDR2 reads SVGAGI. CDR3 size: 15 residues. The CDR3 DNA reads as TGTGCCAGCGGCTACGGACAGGGCCACAATCAGCCCCAGCATTTT. As protein: CASGYGQGHNQPQHF.

In this sample, this clonotype turned up a few times. The rearrangement joins TRBV4-3 to TRBJ2-1, with a tentative D call TRBD2 (6 bases). This CDR3 contains 15 residues. V lost 1 base, J lost 6 bases, and 13 bases lay in between. Germline V gene sequence: CDR1 LGHNA, CDR2 YSLEER. CDR3 DNA sequence: TGCGCCAGCAGCCAAGCCGCCCTGGGAGGCAATGAGCAGTTCTTC. Its protein product is CASSQAALGGNEQFF.

This clonotype has only a few counts. V is TRBV18 and J is TRBJ2-3, with 8 bases fitting TRBD2. Germline CDR1 is KGHSH and CDR2 is LQKENI. The CDR3 covers 17 residues. V shed 0 bases and J 3 bases; nucleotides not matched to a gene: 8. CDR3 in DNA: TGTGCCAGCTCACCACCGGATGGCGGGAGGCGGACAGATACGCAGTATTTT. It codes for CASSPPDGGRRTDTQYF. Drawing the rest from reference TRBV18 and TRBJ2-3, the complete variable domain is NAGVMQNPRHLVRRRGQEARLRCSPMKGHSHVYWYRQLPEEGLKFMVYLQKENIIDESGMPKERFSAEFPKEGPSILRIQQVVRGDSAAYFCASSPPDGGRRTDTQYFGPGTRLTVL.

There are a few counts of this clonotype. The chain joins TRBV7-2 to TRBJ2-1; D ambiguous. Germline-derived CDR1 and CDR2 are SGHTA and FQGNSA. The CDR3 runs to 12 residues. Trimming removed 3 bases from V and 5 bases from J, with 5 bases in between. The CDR3 region is CASSFWDNEQFF. CDR3 sequence (DNA): TGTGCCAGCAGCTTCTGGGACAATGAGCAGTTCTTC.

The rearrangement joins TRBV5-1 to TRBJ2-7; tentative D call: TRBD2 (6 bases). Germline V gene sequence: CDR1 SGHRS, CDR2 YFSETQ. Deletions cut 0 bases from V and 6 bases from J, with 16 bases between. This CDR3 has 15 residues. In nucleotides, the CDR3 is TGCGCCAGCAGCTTGGGGGCGACGGAGGGCCTCGAGCAGTACTTC. Its protein is CASSLGATEGLEQYF.

The chain joins TRBV7-2 to TRBJ2-7, with D possibly being TRBD2 (6 bases). CDR1 and CDR2 (germline): SGHTA, FQGNSA. The CDR3 consists of 16 residues. V gave up 3 bases and J gave up 2 bases, with 17 bases separating them. The CDR3 loop reads CASSLGGTLPAYEQYF. The CDR3 coding sequence is TGTGCCAGCAGCTTGGGGGGTACCTTACCTGCCTACGAGCAGTACTTC.

This clonotype showed up just a few times. V and J are TRBV6-1 and TRBJ1-5; possible D gene TRBD1, 5 bases. Germline V gene lookup returns CDR1 MNHNS and CDR2 SASEGT. Trimming left V 1 base short and J 7 bases short, with 8 bases between. This CDR3 is built from 13 residues. The CDR3 DNA reads TGTGCCAGCAGTGAAGAGGGGAGCCAGCCCCAGCATTTT. Protein sequence: CASSEEGSQPQHF.

This chain uses TRBV12-3 or TRBV12-4 with TRBJ2-7, with D perhaps TRBD2 (6 bases). The CDR3 runs to 16 residues. V was pared by 7 bases and J by 6 bases, with 25 bases between. As DNA, the CDR3 is TGTGCCAGCATCCCCGGAGGGCAGGGCGATATTGCCGAGCAGTACTTC. This gives the protein CASIPGGQGDIAEQYF.

The chain joins TRBV6-2 or TRBV6-3 to TRBJ2-1; D is unresolved. The germline V and J ends were trimmed by 4 bases and 9 bases, with 10 bases remaining between them. Germline V lookup: CDR1 MNHEY, CDR2 SVGEGT. The CDR3 is made up of 12 amino acids. CDR3 protein: CASSSRTGEQFF. In DNA form, the CDR3 reads TGTGCCAGCAGTTCACGGACGGGTGAGCAGTTCTTC.

This clonotype was detected only a few times. This chain uses TRBV18 with TRBJ1-1; a possible D gene is TRBD1 (6 bases). V shed 0 bases and J shed 4 bases, with 6 bases lying between them. CDR1 and CDR2 from the germline V gene are KGHSH and LQKENI. The CDR3 length is 13 residues. DNA for the CDR3: TGTGCCAGCTCACCACCGGGGGCCACTGAAGCTTTCTTT. Amino acids: CASSPPGATEAFF.

This clonotype was recorded only once. This rearrangement joins TRBV9 to TRBJ1-5; no clear D gene. The CDR3 extends over 12 amino acids. V lost 3 bases and J 7 bases, leaving 8 bases between the germline ends. Per the germline V gene, CDR1 is SGDLS and CDR2 is YYNGEE. The CDR3 is CASSADGQPQHF. The CDR3 nucleotides are TGTGCCAGCAGCGCCGACGGGCAGCCCCAGCATTTT.

The gene calls are TRBV7-2 and TRBJ1-3, with D uncertain. This CDR3 contains 15 residues. Trimming shortened V by 5 bases and J by 0 bases, and 11 bases separated the two germline ends. Germline V CDR1 and CDR2: SGHTA, FQGNSA. The CDR3 nucleotides read TGTGCCAGCAGCACTATGACGGCCTCTGGAAACACCATATATTTT. Protein sequence: CASSTMTASGNTIYF.

This clonotype occurred a few times. The rearrangement uses TRBV7-2 and TRBJ2-5, with 10 bases aligning to TRBD1. This CDR3 has 14 residues. Trimming took 6 bases from V and 5 from J; bases not matched to a gene: 6. Germline loops: CDR1 SGHTA, CDR2 FQGNSA. The CDR3 nucleotides are TGTGCCAGCAGTGACAGGGGGCGGTGGGAGACCCAGTACTTC. Protein product: CASSDRGRWETQYF.

V gene TRBV20-1 combines with J gene TRBJ2-3, with D maybe TRBD1 (6 bases). The CDR3 is 18 amino acids. Trimming removed 4 bases at V and 4 bases at J, with 27 bases between. Per the germline V gene, CDR1 is DFQATT and CDR2 is SNEGSKA (reference sequence). CDR3 nucleotides: TGCAGTGCTATTCGTTCGGACAGTCCTCATTCCAGATCAGATACGCAGTATTTT. Translated, it gives CSAIRSDSPHSRSDTQYF.

The V and J genes are TRBV5-1 and TRBJ2-7; weak D call: TRBD2 (6 bases). Trimming left V 4 bases short and J 7 bases short, with 18 bases between. Germline CDR1 and CDR2: SGHRS and YFSETQ. The CDR3 has 14 residues. CDR3 sequence (DNA): TGCGCCAGCAGCCTGGGGGGACGGTCTACTGAGCAGTACTTC. Encoded protein: CASSLGGRSTEQYF.